This T cell receptor (beta chain) originates from a study of blood T cell repertoires in COVID-19. Study context: The United States, Italy and Spain provided the acute and convalescent COVID-19 samples. From T cells, B-cell-depleted T cells, or PBMCs came the material, which was cDNA or gDNA.

Authors' analysis steps: Estimated nucleated cell counts came from reference gene primer amplification. Method: immunoSEQ multiplex PCR; TCRdb's copy keeps in-frame clones and lacks some. V and J calls and clone size are copied from that table; D and trimming were computed from the DNA. Among some 230,000 clones listed, about 85% were seen once. The CDR3 covers 16 residues. Trimming stripped 2 bases from V and 8 bases from J, with 16 bases between. The germline gives CDR1 KGHSH, CDR2 LQKENI. The V call is TRBV18, the J call TRBJ1-6; D gene uncertain. The sequence derives from a man aged 50 to 59 who had recovered from COVID-19. The material sequenced was peripheral blood. The CDR3 DNA reads TGTGCCAGCTCACCAGATGTAAGGTCTCGGGATTCACCCCTCCACTTT. Its translation is CASSPDVRSRDSPLHF.